This TCR beta chain was sequenced in a study of T cells in Graves' hyperthyroidism and ophthalmopathy. This clonotype was counted only a few times. What it binds is not known. Amplification yielded TCR beta CDR3 regions, with RNA transcripts as the source. First-round RT-PCR with HTBI primers amplified the TCR CDR3 region. TCRdb reprocessed the multiplex PCR reads via MiXCR and lists one record per CDR3 protein. The sample holds 270,000 or so distinct CDR3 sequences, over 12% seen once. Study results and caveats: Stable hyperthyroidism was told apart from ophthalmopathy by a model built on 13 V-J features. The model made its ophthalmopathy prediction, and onset followed a median approximately six months later.

Diagnoses used clinical symptoms, serum thyroxine and TRAb, thyroid ultrasound and orbital computed tomography. Trimming cost V 3 bases and J 5 bases, with 8 bases left between them. There are 13 residues in the CDR3. CDR1 KGHSH and CDR2 LQKENI come from the germline V gene. The origin of this receptor is a woman between 50 and 59 years old with Graves' hyperthyroidism that later progressed to Graves' ophthalmopathy. The sequencing input was blood. The chain joins TRBV18 to TRBJ2-1; D unresolved. CDR3 loop: CASSPSLNNEQFF. CDR3 nucleotide sequence: TGTGCCAGCTCACCCTCTTTAAACAATGAGCAGTTCTTC.